Detailed here is one T cell receptor (beta chain). This specimen belongs to a study of cytomegalovirus exposure and HLA in healthy donors. V gave up 6 bases and J gave up 6 bases; unmatched junction bases: 9. This CDR3 comprises 15 residues. Per the germline V gene, CDR1 is LNHDA and CDR2 is SQIVND (reference sequence). The PCR was carried out with 60 Vbeta primers and 13 Jbeta primers. Assay: immunoSEQ multiplex PCR; the TCRdb copy retains only in-frame clones and omits some. This sample's table reports around 70,000 clones. The sample taken for sequencing was PBMCs. The rearrangement links TRBV19 to TRBJ1-5, with 9 bases matching TRBD1. The clonotype was recovered from a boy younger than 18 in good health and CMV-seronegative. The CDR3 bases are TGTGCCAGTAGCCACCGGGACAGGGATACTCAGCCCCAGCATTTT. Protein: CASSHRDRDTQPQHF. Supplemented by reference TRBV19 and TRBJ1-5, the full variable domain reads DGGITQSPKYLFRKEGQNVTLSCEQNLNHDAMYWYRQDPGQGLRLIYYSQIVNDFQKGDIAEGYSVSREKKESFPLTVTSAQKNPTAFYLCASSHRDRDTQPQHFGDGTRLSIL.